Shown below are 21 T cell receptor beta chains from a single sample sequenced in a study of neurological immune-mediated disorders. Using its own MiXCR run on the 5' RACE reads, TCRdb lists one record per CDR3 protein. Seen here are about 38,000 distinct CDR3 sequences, approximately 7.2% observed once, and the top ten hold around 5%. The sample was CD4+ T cells from blood. These receptors were taken from a man aged 50-59 years in good health.

This clonotype was observed many times. The rearrangement uses TRBV7-2 and TRBJ2-1, with D uncertain. V lost 1 base, J lost 13 bases, and 20 bases lay in between. The V gene's germline CDR1 is SGHTA and CDR2 FQGNSA. The CDR3 loop spans 15 amino acids. The CDR3 here is CASSLDILGSNTQFF. DNA for the CDR3: TGTGCCAGCAGCTTAGACATCTTGGGCTCAAACACCCAGTTCTTC.

There are many counts of this clonotype. CDR3 sequence: CSARFGAYSNQPQHF. CDR3 sequence (DNA): TGCAGTGCTCGGTTCGGAGCCTATAGCAATCAGCCCCAGCATTTT. The gene calls are TRBV20-1 and TRBJ1-5; D not resolved. V was pared by 5 bases and J by 0 bases, with 14 bases between. The V gene's germline CDR1 is DFQATT and CDR2 SNEGSKA (reference sequence). CDR3 size: 15 residues.

This clonotype showed up many times. The CDR3 loop is CSAKGQYQETQYF. CDR3 in DNA: TGCAGCGCTAAAGGACAGTACCAAGAGACCCAGTACTTC. The chain recombines TRBV29-1 with TRBJ2-5; D is possibly TRBD1 (6 bases). This CDR3 is 13 amino acids long. V lost 7 bases and J lost 0, with 12 bases in between. Per the germline V gene, CDR1 is SQVTM and CDR2 is ANQGSEA.

This clonotype was seen at least ten times. The chain employs TRBV6-6 and TRBJ2-1; 7 nucleotides line up with TRBD2. The length of the CDR3 is 11 residues. Germline V CDR1 and CDR2: MNHNY, SVGAGI (reference sequence). J gave up 13 bases and V 6 bases, and 6 bases lay outside the gene matches. The CDR3 region is CASSPAGFQFF. CDR3 nucleotide sequence: TGTGCCAGCAGCCCAGCGGGATTCCAGTTCTTC.

This clonotype has ten or more counts. The CDR3 DNA reads TGTGCCAGCAGCTTCACCTCTAGCGGGAGAGGTCTCACAGATACGCAGTATTTT. Translation: CASSFTSSGRGLTDTQYF. This chain links TRBV7-2 with TRBJ2-3; 10 bases match TRBD2. V gave up 3 bases and J gave up 2 bases; unmatched junction bases: 11. The CDR3 is 18 amino acids. Per germline, CDR1 SGHTA and CDR2 FQGNSA.

The table lists this clonotype with a few counts. This chain connects TRBV5-6 to TRBJ2-2; TRBD1 might be the D (5 bases). The CDR3 extends over 12 amino acids. The germline V and J ends were trimmed by 4 bases and 7 bases, with 8 bases remaining between them. Germline CDR1 and CDR2: SGHDT and YYEEEE. This CDR3 reads CASSMTVGELFF. The CDR3 DNA is TGTGCCAGCAGCATGACAGTCGGGGAGCTGTTTTTT.

This clonotype was observed at least ten times. The V and J genes are TRBV6-5 and TRBJ2-1, with no clear D. The V end was cut by 6 bases, the J end by 3 bases, with 18 bases between. The CDR3 is made up of 16 amino acids. The V gene's germline CDR1 is MNHEY and CDR2 SVGAGI. CDR3 in amino acids: CASRGKGRDYYNEQFF. CDR3 coding DNA: TGTGCCAGCAGGGGAAAGGGCCGCGATTACTACAATGAGCAGTTCTTC.

This clonotype was recorded many times. The V and J genes are TRBV6-5 and TRBJ1-2, with 10 bases matching TRBD1. V trimming: 2 bases; J trimming: 8 bases; junction bases outside the gene matches: 5. This CDR3 is built from 14 residues. Per the germline V gene, CDR1 is MNHEY and CDR2 is SVGAGI. This chain's CDR3 is CASSYDRGQFGYTF. CDR3 DNA: TGTGCCAGCAGTTACGACAGGGGGCAGTTCGGCTACACCTTC.

This clonotype was seen at least ten times. The chain combines TRBV29-1 with TRBJ2-1, with 9 bases identical to TRBD2. Germline lookup yields CDR1 SQVTM and CDR2 ANQGSEA. The CDR3 runs to 14 residues. The V gene end was trimmed by 6 bases and the J gene end by 6 bases; junction bases not matched to a gene: 9. CDR3 amino acids: CSVPGAGGGNEQFF. The CDR3 nucleotides are TGCAGCGTCCCCGGAGCGGGAGGTGGCAATGAGCAGTTCTTC.

This clonotype has a handful of counts. The germline gene is not matched at one end of the junction; a read error may be the cause. The genes are TRBV6-2 or TRBV6-3 and TRBJ1-1, with 8 bases identical to TRBD1. Germline-derived CDR1 and CDR2 are MNHEY and SVGEGT. The CDR3 totals 15 residues. This CDR3 is CASGKQGGMKTEAFF. As DNA, the CDR3 is TGTGCCAGCGGGAAACAGGGGGGGATGAAAACTGAAGCTTTCTTT.

This clonotype was seen ten or more times. The rearrangement uses TRBV6-1 and TRBJ1-3; tentative D call: TRBD1 (5 bases). Germline CDR1 is MNHNS and CDR2 is SASEGT. The CDR3 covers 15 residues. Trimming shortened V by 3 bases and J by 5 bases, and 14 bases separated the two germline ends. DNA for the CDR3: TGTGCCAGCAGTGACCCCCGGGGCATGAGAAACACCATATATTTT. Amino acid sequence: CASSDPRGMRNTIYF.

This clonotype appeared many times. The chain carries TRBV6-5 and TRBJ2-2; D might be TRBD1 (6 bases). Germline assignment: CDR1 MNHEY and CDR2 SVGAGI. Trimming took 2 bases from V and 5 from J, leaving 9 bases between them. The CDR3 is 14 residues long. For the CDR3, the DNA is TGTGCCAGCAGTTACAGGGGGTGGACCGGGGAGCTGTTTTTT. Its protein product is CASSYRGWTGELFF.

This clonotype was counted at least ten times. The chain carries TRBV20-1 and TRBJ2-5, with D perhaps being TRBD1 or TRBD2 (6 bases each). V was cut by 8 bases and J by 5 bases, with 18 bases left in between. Germline V gene sequence: CDR1 DFQATT, CDR2 SNEGSKA (reference sequence). The CDR3 consists of 13 residues. DNA for the CDR3: TGCAGTCCCCAGACAGGTCGGGGGGAGACCCAGTACTTC. Translating gives CSPQTGRGETQYF.

This clonotype was recorded many times. J is TRBJ1-6 and V is TRBV28; D remains ambiguous. Trimming removed 6 bases at V and 3 bases at J, with 9 bases between. This CDR3 region has 14 residues. The V gene's germline CDR1 is MDHEN and CDR2 SYDVKM. The CDR3 DNA reads as TGTGCCAGCAGCCCGGAGAGCTATAATTCACCCCTCCACTTT. This codes for CASSPESYNSPLHF.

The table lists this clonotype with many counts. The J gene is TRBJ1-1, the V gene TRBV18; 7 positions match TRBD1. Per germline, CDR1 KGHSH and CDR2 LQKENI. The CDR3 runs 16 residues. With V trimmed by 0 bases and J by 1 base, 5 bases remained unmatched. The CDR3 protein is CASSPPVRGRNTEAFF. The CDR3, as DNA: TGTGCCAGCTCACCACCGGTAAGGGGGCGGAACACTGAAGCTTTCTTT.

The CDR3 sequence is CASRGTDNEQFF. The CDR3 nucleotides are TGTGCCAGCAGGGGGACAGACAATGAGCAGTTCTTC. The chain recombines TRBV12-3 or TRBV12-4 with TRBJ2-1; 7 nucleotides agree with TRBD1. The CDR3 has 12 amino acids. V gave up 6 bases and J gave up 5 bases; unmatched junction bases: 1.

This clonotype was recorded many times. V and J are TRBV6-2 or TRBV6-3 and TRBJ2-3; D is undetermined. The germline V and J ends were trimmed by 8 bases and 4 bases, with 13 bases remaining between them. CDR3 size: 13 residues. Germline V CDR1 and CDR2: MNHEY, SVGEGT. CDR3 coding DNA: TGTGCCAGCGCTTCTCAGGCTTCAGATACGCAGTATTTT. Translated: CASASQASDTQYF.

This clonotype has ten or more counts. CDR3 protein: CASRPREFSYEQYF. CDR3 in DNA: TGCGCCAGCAGACCCCGCGAGTTTTCCTACGAGCAGTACTTC. The chain couples TRBV5-1 to TRBJ2-7; no clear D. Deletions cut 5 bases from V and 1 base from J, with 13 bases between. CDR1 SGHRS and CDR2 YFSETQ come from the germline V gene. The CDR3 covers 14 residues. Drawing the rest from reference TRBV5-1 and TRBJ2-7, the complete variable domain is KAGVTQTPRYLIKTRGQQVTLSCSPISGHRSVSWYQQTPGQGLQFLFEYFSETQRNKGNFPGRFSGRQFSNSRSEMNVSTLELGDSALYLCASRPREFSYEQYFGPGTRLTVT.

Relative to its sample, this clonotype is medium-sized. J is TRBJ2-7 and V is TRBV5-1; a weak D match, TRBD2 (6 bases). The ends were cut back, 4 bases at V and 5 bases at J, with 13 bases in the middle. CDR1 SGHRS and CDR2 YFSETQ come from the germline V gene. This CDR3 is built from 13 residues. Here the CDR3 DNA reads TGCGCCAGCAGCGTGGAGGGTGTCCACGAGCAGTACTTC. This gives the protein CASSVEGVHEQYF. Drawing the rest from reference TRBV5-1 and TRBJ2-7, the complete variable domain is KAGVTQTPRYLIKTRGQQVTLSCSPISGHRSVSWYQQTPGQGLQFLFEYFSETQRNKGNFPGRFSGRQFSNSRSEMNVSTLELGDSALYLCASSVEGVHEQYFGPGTRLTVT.

At least ten counts were recorded for this clonotype. J is TRBJ1-5 and V is TRBV15, with D uncertain. The CDR3 consists of 18 residues. Germline CDR1 reads LNHNV; CDR2 reads YYDKDF (reference sequence). Trimming stripped 5 bases from V and 0 bases from J, with 20 bases between. The CDR3 DNA sequence: TGTGCCACCAGCCGGGGTGGAACGTACGGGGATAGCAATCAGCCCCAGCATTTT. This sequence encodes CATSRGGTYGDSNQPQHF.

This clonotype came up many times. The V call is TRBV6-2 or TRBV6-3, the J call TRBJ2-5, with D possibly TRBD2 on 6 matching bases. Germline-derived CDR1 and CDR2 are MNHEY and SVGEGT. The CDR3 loop spans 19 amino acids. V gave up 3 bases and J gave up 3 bases, with 26 bases separating them. In DNA form, the CDR3 reads TGTGCCAGCAGTTATAGGCGGGACGTACGAAGGGAGAGAAAAGAGACCCAGTACTTC. Translated, it gives CASSYRRDVRRERKETQYF.